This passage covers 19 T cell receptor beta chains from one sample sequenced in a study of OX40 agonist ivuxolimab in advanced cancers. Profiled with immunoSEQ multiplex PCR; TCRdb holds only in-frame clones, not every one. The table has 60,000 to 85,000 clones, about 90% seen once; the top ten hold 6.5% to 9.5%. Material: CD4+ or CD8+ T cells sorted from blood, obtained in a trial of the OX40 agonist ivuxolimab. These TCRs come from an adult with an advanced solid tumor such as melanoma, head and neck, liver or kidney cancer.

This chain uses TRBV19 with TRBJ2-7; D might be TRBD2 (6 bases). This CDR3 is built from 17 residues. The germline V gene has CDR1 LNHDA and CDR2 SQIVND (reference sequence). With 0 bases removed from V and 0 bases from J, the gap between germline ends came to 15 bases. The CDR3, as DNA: TGTGCCAGTAGTATAGATGTCGGGGCGGGGAGCTCCTACGAGCAGTACTTC. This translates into CASSIDVGAGSSYEQYF. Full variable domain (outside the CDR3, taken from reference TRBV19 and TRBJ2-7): DGGITQSPKYLFRKEGQNVTLSCEQNLNHDAMYWYRQDPGQGLRLIYYSQIVNDFQKGDIAEGYSVSREKKESFPLTVTSAQKNPTAFYLCASSIDVGAGSSYEQYFGPGTRLTVT.

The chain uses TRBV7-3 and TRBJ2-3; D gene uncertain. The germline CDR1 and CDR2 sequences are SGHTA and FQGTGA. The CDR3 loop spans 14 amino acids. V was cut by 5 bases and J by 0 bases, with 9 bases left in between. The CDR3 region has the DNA TGTGCCAGCAGCAACACCGGGAGCACAGATACGCAGTATTTT. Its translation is CASSNTGSTDTQYF.

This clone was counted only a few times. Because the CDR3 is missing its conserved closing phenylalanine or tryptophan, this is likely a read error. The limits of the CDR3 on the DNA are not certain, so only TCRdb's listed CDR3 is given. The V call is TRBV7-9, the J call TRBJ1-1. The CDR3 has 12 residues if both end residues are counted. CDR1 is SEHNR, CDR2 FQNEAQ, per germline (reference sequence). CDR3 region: CASSLGPIPGVI.

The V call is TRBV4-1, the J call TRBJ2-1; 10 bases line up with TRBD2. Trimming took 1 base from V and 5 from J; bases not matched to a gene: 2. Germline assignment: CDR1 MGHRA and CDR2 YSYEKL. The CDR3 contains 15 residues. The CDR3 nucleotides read TGCGCCAGCAGCCAAGTAGCGGGGGGCGACAATGAGCAGTTCTTC. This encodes CASSQVAGGDNEQFF.

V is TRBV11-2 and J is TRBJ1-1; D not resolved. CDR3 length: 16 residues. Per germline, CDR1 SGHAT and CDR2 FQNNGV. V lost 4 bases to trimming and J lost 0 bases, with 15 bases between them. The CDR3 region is CASSSRNVGMNTEAFF. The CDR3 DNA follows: TGTGCCAGCAGCTCTCGGAACGTAGGCATGAACACTGAAGCTTTCTTT.

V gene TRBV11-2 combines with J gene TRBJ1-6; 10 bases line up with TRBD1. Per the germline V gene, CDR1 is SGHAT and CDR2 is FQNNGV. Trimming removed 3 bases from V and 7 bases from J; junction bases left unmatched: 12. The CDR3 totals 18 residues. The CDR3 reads CASSFRLVGTGANSPLHF. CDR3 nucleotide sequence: TGTGCCAGCAGCTTCCGCCTGGTGGGGACAGGGGCCAATTCACCCCTCCACTTT. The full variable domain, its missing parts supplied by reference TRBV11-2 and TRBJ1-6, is EAGVAQSPRYKIIEKRQSVAFWCNPISGHATLYWYQQILGQGPKLLIQFQNNGVVDDSQLPKDRFSAERLKGVDSTLKIQPAKLEDSAVYLCASSFRLVGTGANSPLHFGNGTRLTVT.

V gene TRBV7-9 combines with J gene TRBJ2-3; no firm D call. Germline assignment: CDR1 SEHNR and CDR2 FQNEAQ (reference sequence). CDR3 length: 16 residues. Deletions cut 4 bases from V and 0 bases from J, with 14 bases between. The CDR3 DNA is TGTGCCAGCAGCTCTAACCCGGGCTCTAGCACAGATACGCAGTATTTT. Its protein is CASSSNPGSSTDTQYF.

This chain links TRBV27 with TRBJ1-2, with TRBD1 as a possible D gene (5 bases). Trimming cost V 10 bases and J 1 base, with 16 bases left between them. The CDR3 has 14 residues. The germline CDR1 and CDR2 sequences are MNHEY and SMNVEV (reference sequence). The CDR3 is CATQPSGGNYGYTF. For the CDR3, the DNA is TGTGCCACCCAGCCTTCTGGGGGTAACTATGGCTACACCTTC.

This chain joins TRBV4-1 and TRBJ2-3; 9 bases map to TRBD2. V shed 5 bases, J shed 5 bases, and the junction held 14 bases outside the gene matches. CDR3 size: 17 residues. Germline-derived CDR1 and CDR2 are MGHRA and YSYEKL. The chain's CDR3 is CASSLLSGGGAQDTQYF. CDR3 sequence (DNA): TGCGCCAGCAGCTTATTGAGTGGCGGGGGGGCCCAAGATACGCAGTATTTT.

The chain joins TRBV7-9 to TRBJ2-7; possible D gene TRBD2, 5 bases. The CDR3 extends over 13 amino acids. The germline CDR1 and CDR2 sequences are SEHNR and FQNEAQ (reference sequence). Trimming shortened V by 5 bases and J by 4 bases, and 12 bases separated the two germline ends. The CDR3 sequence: CASSQRTDYEQYF. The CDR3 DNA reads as TGTGCCAGCAGCCAGCGGACCGATTACGAGCAGTACTTC.

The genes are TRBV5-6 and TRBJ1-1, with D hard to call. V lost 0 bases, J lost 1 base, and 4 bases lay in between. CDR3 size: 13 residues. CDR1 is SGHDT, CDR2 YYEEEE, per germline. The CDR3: CASSLEGNTEAFF. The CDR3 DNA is TGTGCCAGCAGCTTGGAAGGGAACACTGAAGCTTTCTTT.

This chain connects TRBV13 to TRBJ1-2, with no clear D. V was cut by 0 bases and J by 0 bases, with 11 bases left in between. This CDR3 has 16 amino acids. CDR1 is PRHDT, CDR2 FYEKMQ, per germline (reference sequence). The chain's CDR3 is CASSLGATVTNYGYTF. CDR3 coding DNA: TGTGCCAGCAGCTTAGGGGCGACGGTGACTAACTATGGCTACACCTTC. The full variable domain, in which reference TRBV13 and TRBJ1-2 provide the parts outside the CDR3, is AAGVIQSPRHLIKEKRETATLKCYPIPRHDTVYWYQQGPGQDPQFLISFYEKMQSDKGSIPDRFSAQQFSDYHSELNMSSLELGDSALYFCASSLGATVTNYGYTFGSGTRLTVV.

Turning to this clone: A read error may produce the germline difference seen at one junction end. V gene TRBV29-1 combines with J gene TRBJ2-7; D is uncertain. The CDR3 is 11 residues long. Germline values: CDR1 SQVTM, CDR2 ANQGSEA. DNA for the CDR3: TGCAGCGTTGAAGCGGTATACGGGCAGTACTTC. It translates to CSVEAVYGQYF.

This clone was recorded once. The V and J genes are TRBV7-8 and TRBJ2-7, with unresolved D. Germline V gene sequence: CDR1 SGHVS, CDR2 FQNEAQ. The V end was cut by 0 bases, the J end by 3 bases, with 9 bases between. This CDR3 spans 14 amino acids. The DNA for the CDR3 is TGTGCCAGCAGCTTAGCGGAAGGGTACTACGAGCAGTACTTC. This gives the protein CASSLAEGYYEQYF.

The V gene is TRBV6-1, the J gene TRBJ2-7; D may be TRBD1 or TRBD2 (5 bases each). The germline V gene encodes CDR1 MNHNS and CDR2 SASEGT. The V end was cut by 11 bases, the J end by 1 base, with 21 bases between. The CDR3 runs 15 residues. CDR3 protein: CARGRVADTSYEQYF. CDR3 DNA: TGTGCCCGGGGCCGGGTGGCGGATACTTCCTACGAGCAGTACTTC.

DNA for the CDR3: TGTGCCAGCAGTGAATCGGGGGACAGGGTCGGGGAGACCCAGTACTTC. Its protein product is CASSESGDRVGETQYF. V is TRBV25-1 and J is TRBJ2-5, with 9 bases identical to TRBD1. V shed 1 base, J shed 5 bases, and the junction held 8 bases outside the gene matches. CDR3 length equals 16 residues. CDR1 is MGHDK and CDR2 is SYGVNS in the germline V gene.

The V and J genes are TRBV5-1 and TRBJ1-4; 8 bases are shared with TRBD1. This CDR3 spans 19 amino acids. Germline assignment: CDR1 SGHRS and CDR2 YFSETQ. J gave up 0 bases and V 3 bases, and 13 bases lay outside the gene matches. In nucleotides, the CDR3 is TGCGCCAGCAGCTGGGACCCGACAGGGGACAGCGCAACTAATGAAAAACTGTTTTTT. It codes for CASSWDPTGDSATNEKLFF.

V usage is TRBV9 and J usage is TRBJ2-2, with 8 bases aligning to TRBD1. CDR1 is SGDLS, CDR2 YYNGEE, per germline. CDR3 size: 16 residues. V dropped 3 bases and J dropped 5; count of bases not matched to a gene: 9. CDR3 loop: CASSAPGQAITGELFF. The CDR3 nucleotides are TGTGCCAGCAGCGCCCCGGGACAGGCCATAACCGGGGAGCTGTTTTTT.

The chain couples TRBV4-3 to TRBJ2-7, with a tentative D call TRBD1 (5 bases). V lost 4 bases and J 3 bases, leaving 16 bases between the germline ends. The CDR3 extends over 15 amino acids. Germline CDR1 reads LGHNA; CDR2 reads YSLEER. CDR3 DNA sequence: TGCGCCAGCAGCCCGGACGTCGGACAAAGCTACGAGCAGTACTTC. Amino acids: CASSPDVGQSYEQYF.